This TCR beta chain was captured in a study of T cells in Graves' hyperthyroidism and ophthalmopathy. RNA transcripts yielded amplified TCR beta CDR3 regions. Researchers ran a first-round RT-PCR on the TCR CDR3 using the HTBI primer set. MiXCR, run by TCRdb on the multiplex PCR reads, gives a single entry per CDR3 protein. The data hold roughly 45,000 distinct CDR3 sequences, with about 52% observed a single time. This clonotype came up many times. The germline gives CDR1 GTSNPN, CDR2 SVGIG (reference sequence). The ends were cut back, 4 bases at V and 7 bases at J, with 20 bases in the middle. The CDR3 covers 16 residues.

The specimen was peripheral blood or thyroid tissue (not recorded which). This receptor was obtained from a woman aged 45-60 years with Graves' hyperthyroidism. This chain connects TRBV30 to TRBJ1-6; D is uncertain. The CDR3 loop reads CAWTIPGRIGNSPLHF. The CDR3 coding sequence is TGTGCCTGGACTATCCCTGGGCGCATCGGGAATTCACCCCTCCACTTT.